This TCR beta chain was profiled in a study of T cell changes during pregnancy in multiple sclerosis. V gave up 3 bases and J gave up 5 bases; unmatched junction bases: 2. The CDR3 is 14 amino acids. CDR1 and CDR2 from the germline V gene are MDHEN and SYDVKM. Repertoires were generated with immunoSEQ multiplex PCR, while TCRdb's copy carries only in-frame clones and drops some. The sample holds approximately 80,000 clones; roughly nine tenths are singletons and the top ten take 3.5% to 4%. Here the sequenced sample was PBMCs, taken in the first trimester of pregnancy. The receptor comes from a female donor in good health, serving as a control in a pregnancy study. Some clones in this sample may be carry-over from other donors' samples. This chain links TRBV28 with TRBJ2-5, with 11 positions matching TRBD2. CDR3 residues: CASSFSSGRETQYF. Here the CDR3 DNA reads TGTGCCAGCAGTTTCTCTAGCGGGAGGGAGACCCAGTACTTC.